The sequence of this TCR beta chain was determined in a study of blood T cell repertoires in COVID-19 (dated by TCRdb to the early 2020s). For the study in its entirety: Samples from collaborators originated in the United States, Italy and Spain and spanned both the acute and convalescent phases of COVID-19. Where HLA class I and class II types were available, the types were taken from metadata supplied by the sample provider, not from assay-based typing. The prospective study material was composed of cDNA or gDNA derived from T cells, B-cell-depleted T cells, or PBMCs. Subjects who had been exposed to COVID-19, were actively infected with it, or had recovered from it provided the deeply sampled blood TCRbeta repertoires that made up the dataset. The sample metadata nearly always contained a de-identified subject ID, COVID-19 status, age in years and sex. Samples came from the ongoing ImmuneRACE study (first 160 participants) plus 1,254 subjects from 6 global collaborators. The repertoires were made available in a free public database intended to serve as a resource for research on the immune response to SARS-CoV-2.

The immunoSEQ Assay, a bias-controlled multiplex PCR, was used to amplify TCRbeta CDR3 regions from genomic DNA. For the original study's pipeline: Nucleated cell counts per sample were estimated from amplification of reference gene primers within the assay. To quantify the absolute abundance of each unique TCRbeta CDR3 rearrangement, sequence reads were collapsed and filtered. For each sample, productive Simpson clonality was calculated as the square root of Simpson's diversity index across productive rearrangements. Not all clones reach the TCRdb copy of this immuneACCESS table, which keeps in-frame sequences only. Checked studies attribute under half of the gap to unresolved V genes and leave the rest unexplained. That table is the source of V, J and clone size, and D and trimming were worked out from the DNA. For this sample there are 260,000 or so clones; around 84% appear just once. The ten largest clones represent 2% to 3% of the sample.

Comment on this clone: It has no known antigen specificity. There are no base qualities to consult, and no much larger clone falls within one base.

On the study overall, not on this receptor specifically: The quantity of clinical and demographic metadata differed by source and by participant and was supplied without curation.

Enrolling through a virtual design, the prospective study's participants ranged in age from roughly 18 to 89 years and lived across 20 to 25 United States geographic areas. In the prospective study, cohorts were assigned on the basis of participant-reported clinical history obtained from a screening survey and a study questionnaire. Recovered participants in ImmuneRACE Cohort 3 were defined as having two consecutive negative NP/OP PCR tests, clearance from a healthcare professional, or resolution of symptoms. Each participant in the prospective study had whole blood, serum and a nasopharyngeal or oropharyngeal swab collected by mobile phlebotomists. Participants in the prospective study had the option to provide additional blood draws and questionnaires over a roughly two-month period. Blood samples from the prospective study were shipped frozen or at room temperature prior to DNA extraction. The CDR3 contains 14 residues, cysteine and phenylalanine counted. The kept DNA is CDR3 alone, 42 bases in frame from the first base. Reading the germline V gene (reference sequence) gives CDR1 MNHEY and CDR2 SMNVEV. V lost 5 bases and J lost 9 bases; the stretch between them is 19 bases long.

The receptor was derived from a woman between 50 and 59 years old who had recovered from COVID-19. Recombination linked TRBV27 to TRBJ1-1; no D gene is confidently identified. Sequenced input: PBMCs or T cells enriched from blood (not recorded which). The nucleotide sequence reads TGTGCCAGCAGTCCTATCGGGGAGGTGATAAAAGCTTTCTTT. Its coded protein is CASSPIGEVIKAFF.